Each of the 30 T cell receptor beta chains below was sequenced from the same sample in a study of T cell changes during pregnancy in multiple sclerosis. Data came from immunoSEQ multiplex PCR; TCRdb stores just in-frame clones and leaves some out. The sample lists under 75,000 clones; about 94% were seen once. Here the sequenced sample was peripheral blood, taken in the third trimester of pregnancy. Receptor source: a female donor in good health, enrolled as a control in a pregnancy study.

The chain recombines TRBV5-1 with TRBJ2-7; 8 bases map to TRBD1. V shed 0 bases and J 6 bases; nucleotides not matched to a gene: 5. CDR1 is SGHRS and CDR2 is YFSETQ in the germline V gene. The CDR3 is 14 amino acids. The CDR3 sequence: CASSLVQGESEQYF. The CDR3 DNA is TGCGCCAGCAGCTTGGTACAGGGGGAAAGCGAGCAGTACTTC.

The chain joins TRBV5-6 to TRBJ1-5; TRBD1 aligns across 8 bases. The CDR3 spans 17 residues. Trimming removed 4 bases from V and 0 bases from J; junction bases left unmatched: 9. CDR1 and CDR2 (germline): SGHDT, YYEEEE. CDR3 coding DNA: TGTGCCAGCAGCGCAACAGGGGGGGGCTATAGCAATCAGCCCCAGCATTTT. This codes for CASSATGGGYSNQPQHF.

The chain joins TRBV2 to TRBJ1-4, with 8 bases matching TRBD1. This CDR3 region has 17 residues. Per the germline V gene, CDR1 is SNHLY and CDR2 is FYNNEI. The V segment lost 6 bases and the J segment 8 bases; nucleotides outside the gene matches: 17. The CDR3 nucleotides are TGTGCCAGCAGCCCTATAAGCGAAGACAGGGGTTTGGAAAAACTGTTTTTT. This translates into CASSPISEDRGLEKLFF.

J is TRBJ2-5 and V is TRBV7-9, with a weak D call TRBD2 (6 bases). The length of the CDR3 is 13 residues. CDR1 and CDR2 (germline): SEHNR, FQNEAQ (reference sequence). V was pared by 5 bases and J by 5 bases, with 12 bases between. The CDR3, as DNA: TGTGCCAGCAGCCCAGGACTAAAGGAGACCCAGTACTTC. Translation gives CASSPGLKETQYF.

The genes are TRBV14 and TRBJ2-7; D uncertain. With 10 bases removed from V and 3 bases from J, the gap between germline ends came to 10 bases. The CDR3 contains 11 residues. Germline V gene sequence: CDR1 SGHDN, CDR2 FVKESK. CDR3 DNA sequence: TGTGCCACCTCAGATCACTACGAGCAGTACTTC. Translating gives CATSDHYEQYF.

The chain recombines TRBV2 with TRBJ1-6; D is perhaps TRBD1 (6 bases). V lost 5 bases to trimming and J lost 6 bases, with 17 bases between them. Germline V gene sequence: CDR1 SNHLY, CDR2 FYNNEI. The CDR3 is 16 amino acids. The CDR3 DNA reads TGTGCCAGCAGTCCTGGACAGACGAAAGTTAATTCACCCCTCCACTTT. Translation: CASSPGQTKVNSPLHF.

The chain joins TRBV7-2 to TRBJ2-1; 13 bases are shared with TRBD2. V shed 2 bases, J shed 9 bases, and the junction held 7 bases outside the gene matches. There are 16 residues in the CDR3. Germline-derived CDR1 and CDR2 are SGHTA and FQGNSA. As DNA, the CDR3 is TGTGCCAGCAGCTTAATGGGACTAGCGGGAACTGGTGAGCAGTTCTTC. Protein sequence: CASSLMGLAGTGEQFF. Combining the CDR3 with reference TRBV7-2 and TRBJ2-1 gives the whole variable domain GAGVSQSPSNKVTEKGKDVELRCDPISGHTALYWYRQSLGQGLEFLIYFQGNSAPDKSGLPSDRFSAERTGGSVSTLTIQRTQQEDSAVYLCASSLMGLAGTGEQFFGPGTRLTVL.

The CDR3 DNA reads TGTGCCAGCAGCTTAAGTCTAGCGTCGGAGACCCAGTACTTC. Translated, it gives CASSLSLASETQYF. The rearrangement joins TRBV7-2 to TRBJ2-5; D is perhaps TRBD2 (6 bases). V lost 2 bases and J lost 5, with 12 bases in between. Germline CDR1 is SGHTA and CDR2 is FQGNSA. CDR3 length equals 14 residues.

The chain joins TRBV7-9 to TRBJ1-1, with 7 bases fitting TRBD1. Germline CDR1 SEHNR, CDR2 FQNEAQ (reference sequence). The CDR3 length is 14 residues. After removal of 3 bases from V and 6 bases from J, the junction contained 7 bases not matched to a gene. CDR3 nucleotides: TGTGCCAGCAGCTTCGGACAGGCCTCCTCTGAAGCTTTCTTT. This codes for CASSFGQASSEAFF.

The chain recombines TRBV5-6 with TRBJ2-3; the D is unclear. V lost 4 bases and J lost 7, with 16 bases in between. The CDR3 is made up of 14 amino acids. Germline V lookup: CDR1 SGHDT, CDR2 YYEEEE. The CDR3 reads CASSLTRLPYTQYF. The CDR3 nucleotides are TGTGCCAGCAGCCTTACGAGATTACCTTATACGCAGTATTTT.

In DNA, the CDR3 is TGTGCCAGCAGCCGGGACAATGGATACGAGCAGTACTTC. Residues: CASSRDNGYEQYF. This chain uses TRBV5-4 with TRBJ2-7, with D tentatively TRBD1 (6 bases). This CDR3 is 13 amino acids long. The V gene lost 4 bases and the J gene lost 4 bases, with 12 bases spanning the gap. Germline values: CDR1 SGHNT, CDR2 YYREEE (reference sequence). Looking up the rest from reference TRBV5-4 and TRBJ2-7 gives the full variable domain: ETGVTQSPTHLIKTRGQQVTLRCSSQSGHNTVSWYQQALGQGPQFIFQYYREEENGRGNFPPRFSGLQFPNYSSELNVNALELDDSALYLCASSRDNGYEQYFGPGTRLTVT.

The V and J genes are TRBV11-2 and TRBJ1-1; D unresolved. Germline V gene lookup returns CDR1 SGHAT and CDR2 FQNNGV. This CDR3 contains 13 residues. Trimming left V 5 bases short and J 10 bases short, with 17 bases between. This CDR3 is CASSHGGPLGAFF. The CDR3 DNA follows: TGTGCCAGCAGCCACGGAGGGCCGCTTGGAGCTTTCTTT.

V is TRBV4-3 and J is TRBJ1-1; D is ambiguous. This CDR3 has 15 residues. Looked up from germline, CDR1 is LGHNA and CDR2 is YSLEER. The V and J ends lost 0 bases and 1 base respectively, with 9 bases between them. CDR3 bases: TGCGCCAGCAGCCAAGACCAGAGGGAGAACACTGAAGCTTTCTTT. Translated, it gives CASSQDQRENTEAFF.

The gene calls are TRBV19 and TRBJ2-7, with 10 bases fitting TRBD2. Germline V CDR1 and CDR2: LNHDA, SQIVND (reference sequence). J gave up 2 bases and V 3 bases, and 4 bases lay outside the gene matches. This CDR3 is 15 amino acids long. CDR3 coding DNA: TGTGCCAGTAGTATGGAAGCGGGAGGGCCCTACGAGCAGTACTTC. Its protein is CASSMEAGGPYEQYF.

This chain joins TRBV6-1 and TRBJ1-1, with D maybe TRBD1 (5 bases). The CDR3 loop spans 15 amino acids. V was cut by 3 bases and J by 0 bases, with 11 bases left in between. Germline V CDR1 and CDR2: MNHNS, SASEGT. In DNA, the CDR3 is TGTGCCAGCAGTGAGATGACAGCCATGAACACTGAAGCTTTCTTT. Amino acids: CASSEMTAMNTEAFF.

The V and J genes are TRBV28 and TRBJ2-2; tentatively, D is TRBD1 (6 bases). CDR3 size: 14 residues. The V end was cut by 11 bases, the J end by 1 base, with 14 bases between. CDR1 and CDR2 from the germline V gene are MDHEN and SYDVKM. CDR3 residues: CACTGSMNTGELFF. The CDR3 DNA is TGTGCCTGCACAGGGTCTATGAACACCGGGGAGCTGTTTTTT.

This clone has a handful of counts. This CDR3 is CARSPGGQGLSWNIQYF. The CDR3 coding sequence is TGTGCCAGAAGCCCGGGCGGACAGGGGCTATCTTGGAACATTCAGTACTTC. The V and J genes are TRBV5-3 and TRBJ2-4; TRBD1 agrees at 9 bases. TRBV5-3 is marked as an open reading frame, function uncertain. The CDR3 is 17 amino acids. The V gene end was trimmed by 4 bases and the J gene end by 7 bases; junction bases not matched to a gene: 15.

The rearrangement joins TRBV30 to TRBJ1-5; D is unclear. This CDR3 contains 13 residues. The V and J ends lost 2 bases and 5 bases respectively, with 10 bases between them. CDR1 GTSNPN and CDR2 SVGIG come from the germline V gene (reference sequence). CDR3 loop: CAWSKGVDQPQHF. The CDR3 DNA sequence: TGTGCCTGGAGTAAGGGAGTGGATCAGCCCCAGCATTTT.

V is TRBV7-8 and J is TRBJ2-5; D uncertain. The CDR3 extends over 12 amino acids. The V end lost 1 base, the J end lost 5 bases, and 5 bases lay between the germline ends. The germline V gene has CDR1 SGHVS and CDR2 FQNEAQ. The chain's CDR3 is CASSLDRETQYF. The CDR3 nucleotides are TGTGCCAGCAGCTTAGATCGGGAGACCCAGTACTTC.

DNA for the CDR3: TGTGCCAGCAGCACGCACCGGGGAAGCAATGAGCAGTTCTTC. Translated, it gives CASSTHRGSNEQFF. The V and J genes are TRBV5-5 and TRBJ2-1; possible D gene TRBD2, 5 bases. Germline V CDR1 and CDR2: SGHKS, YYEKEE (reference sequence). Trimming took off 4 bases at V and 6 bases at J, with 14 bases between the two ends. The CDR3 sequence is 14 residues long.

J is TRBJ2-1 and V is TRBV4-1; D is perhaps TRBD2 (7 bases). In germline, CDR1 is MGHRA, CDR2 YSYEKL. V was shortened by 0 bases and J by 5 bases, with 20 bases between the two germline ends. This CDR3 region has 18 residues. Here the CDR3 reads CASSQDSRGASYHNEQFF. The CDR3 DNA is TGCGCCAGCAGCCAAGATTCACGGGGGGCGTCTTATCACAATGAGCAGTTCTTC.

This clone was recorded only once. J is TRBJ2-7 and V is TRBV2, with TRBD1 as a possible D gene (5 bases). This CDR3 has 13 residues. CDR1 and CDR2 from the germline V gene are SNHLY and FYNNEI. Trimming stripped 8 bases from V and 7 bases from J, with 18 bases between. CDR3 amino acids: CASAGLSQLEQYF. As DNA, the CDR3 is TGTGCCAGCGCAGGGTTGTCCCAGTTGGAGCAGTACTTC.

This chain joins TRBV7-2 and TRBJ2-2, with 7 bases identical to TRBD1. After removal of 1 base from V and 4 bases from J, the junction contained 3 bases not matched to a gene. In germline, CDR1 is SGHTA, CDR2 FQGNSA. The CDR3 loop spans 15 amino acids. As DNA, the CDR3 is TGTGCCAGCAGCTTAGAAGGGGGCGGCACCGGGGAGCTGTTTTTT. This sequence encodes CASSLEGGGTGELFF.

The CDR3 DNA is TGCAGCGTTGAAGGGACAGGGGAATATCAGGAGACCCAGTACTTC. Protein sequence: CSVEGTGEYQETQYF. The rearrangement links TRBV29-1 to TRBJ2-5, with 9 bases that match TRBD1. Germline V gives CDR1 SQVTM, CDR2 ANQGSEA. The CDR3 length is 15 residues. The ends lost 1 base at V and 5 bases at J; junction bases unmatched: 8. The entire variable domain, with the rest obtained from reference TRBV29-1 and TRBJ2-5, is as follows: SAVISQKPSRDICQRGTSLTIQCQVDSQVTMMFWYRQQPGQSLTLIATANQGSEATYESGFVIDKFPISRPNLTFSTLTVSNMSPEDSSIYLCSVEGTGEYQETQYFGPGTRLLVL.

V is TRBV6-5 and J is TRBJ1-4; D remains unclear. The germline V and J ends were trimmed by 5 bases and 0 bases, with 10 bases remaining between them. CDR3 length: 15 residues. Germline values: CDR1 MNHEY, CDR2 SVGAGI. CDR3 loop: CASSAHSATNEKLFF. The CDR3 DNA follows: TGTGCCAGCAGTGCCCACAGTGCAACTAATGAAAAACTGTTTTTT.

The chain carries TRBV7-8 and TRBJ1-3; D remains unclear. Germline lookup yields CDR1 SGHVS and CDR2 FQNEAQ. This CDR3 has 19 residues. Trimming stripped 0 bases from V and 1 base from J, with 19 bases between. The chain's CDR3 is CASSLARRLPGESGNTIYF. CDR3 sequence (DNA): TGTGCCAGCAGCTTAGCAAGGAGACTTCCCGGGGAGTCTGGAAACACCATATATTTT. The full variable domain, with the rest looked up from reference TRBV7-8 and TRBJ1-3, is GAGVSQSPRYKVAKRGQDVALRCDPISGHVSLFWYQQALGQGPEFLTYFQNEAQLDKSGLPSDRFFAERPEGSVSTLKIQRTQQEDSAVYLCASSLARRLPGESGNTIYFGEGSWLTVV.

In its sample, this clone was seen once. The chain has TRBV28 and TRBJ2-3; 10 bases map to TRBD2. The length of the CDR3 is 15 residues. Germline V lookup: CDR1 MDHEN, CDR2 SYDVKM. V was pared by 8 bases and J by 6 bases, with 11 bases of the junction left unmatched. CDR3 sequence reads: CASPPLAGVGDTQYF. The CDR3 nucleotides are TGTGCCAGCCCCCCCCTAGCGGGAGTCGGTGATACGCAGTATTTT.

V and J are TRBV30 and TRBJ1-1; 8 bases map to TRBD1. The V gene's germline CDR1 is GTSNPN and CDR2 SVGIG (reference sequence). V gave up 7 bases and J gave up 1 base; unmatched junction bases: 5. The CDR3 totals 13 residues. CDR3 sequence (DNA): TGTGCCTCTTTGGGACAGGCGAACACTGAAGCTTTCTTT. This gives the protein CASLGQANTEAFF.

This clone has only one observation. The rearrangement joins TRBV20-1 to TRBJ1-2, with D hard to call. The CDR3 loop spans 10 amino acids. Germline V gives CDR1 DFQATT, CDR2 SNEGSKA (reference sequence). The CDR3 spells CIPPDYGYTF. The CDR3 DNA reads as TGCATACCGCCGGACTATGGCTACACCTTC.

The V call is TRBV23-1, the J call TRBJ1-5, with TRBD1 as a possible D gene (6 bases). TRBV23-1 is flagged as an ORF with uncertain function. The CDR3 totals 20 residues. Trimming took 0 bases from V and 4 from J, leaving 25 bases between them. CDR3 in DNA: TGCGCCAGCAGTCAATCGGGTGCTTTCTGGCCGGACAGCAAAAATCAGCCCCAGCATTTT. This sequence encodes CASSQSGAFWPDSKNQPQHF.